The rows below give T cell receptor beta chains drawn from one sample of a study of regulatory T cells in long-lasting Graves disease. TCRdb passed the multiplex PCR reads through MiXCR, listing each CDR3 protein once. Altogether approximately 500,000 distinct CDR3 sequences are present, about 22% being singletons, with the ten largest covering roughly 7%. The input for sequencing was peripheral blood mononuclear cells (PBMCs), taken when the disease was refractory, from a patient treated with antithyroid drugs. These receptor sequences come from a female donor with Graves disease. Each CDR3 is given with its conserved first and last residue. The D gene is left open where the match is weak. Clone size is not always given. Where it is, it says once, few, many or a class for expanded clones.

>TRBV3-1|-|-|TRBJ1-2
CASSQDLQTISYGYTF
TGTGCCAGCAGCCAAGACTTACAGACGATCTCCTATGGCTACACCTTC
>TRBV6-5|many|TRBD1|TRBJ1-2
CASSYGLGQGFPYNYGYTF
TGTGCCAGCAGTTACGGACTGGGACAGGGGTTCCCCTACAACTATGGCTACACCTTC
>TRBV28|-|-|TRBJ2-4
CASSLQGGGQAKNIQYF
TGTGCCAGCAGTTTACAGGGGGGCGGTCAAGCCAAAAACATTCAGTACTTC
>TRBV28|many|-|TRBJ1-2
CASSLLPGNPYGYTF
TGTGCCAGCAGTTTACTTCCAGGGAACCCCTATGGCTACACCTTC
>TRBV12-3/TRBV12-4|once|-|TRBJ1-2
CASSLRERSYGYTF
TGTGCCAGCAGTTTAAGGGAACGTAGCTATGGCTACACCTTC
>TRBV7-9|few|TRBD1|TRBJ1-4
CASSGPRQGNEKLFF
TGTGCCAGCAGCGGTCCCCGACAGGGTAATGAAAAACTGTTTTTT
>TRBV9|-|-|TRBJ2-3
CASSTGGGGADTQYF
TGTGCCAGCAGCACCGGCGGGGGCGGTGCAGATACGCAGTATTTT
>TRBV12-5|many|-|TRBJ2-6
CASGLAEGAGANVLTF
TGTGCTAGTGGTTTGGCCGAGGGGGCTGGGGCCAACGTCCTGACTTTC
>TRBV7-2|-|-|TRBJ1-1
CASSLVEETEAFF
TGTGCCAGCAGCTTAGTAGAGGAGACTGAAGCTTTCTTT
>TRBV20-1|-|-|TRBJ2-3
CSAPTLGGADTQYF
TGCAGTGCCCCTACCCTAGGCGGGGCAGATACGCAGTATTTT
>TRBV4-1|-|-|TRBJ2-7
CASSQGLLVYEQYF
TGCGCCAGCAGCCAAGGCTTGTTGGTATACGAGCAGTACTTC
>TRBV6-5|many|-|TRBJ1-1
CASSYSVSWAENTEAFF
TGTGCCAGCAGTTACTCCGTGTCGTGGGCGGAGAACACTGAAGCTTTCTTT
>TRBV13|many|-|TRBJ1-5
CASSLGGTDSNQPQHF
TGTGCCAGCAGCTTGGGGGGGACGGACAGCAATCAGCCCCAGCATTTT
>TRBV30|-|-|TRBJ1-1
CAWSGIPRSAFF
TGTGCCTGGAGTGGGATTCCGAGGAGTGCTTTCTTT
>TRBV3-1|many|-|TRBJ1-5
CASSQEQAGLQPQHF
TGTGCCAGCAGCCAAGAGCAAGCAGGACTCCAGCCCCAGCATTTT
>TRBV20-1|many|TRBD1|TRBJ1-2
CSARGTPGTGTTF
TGCAGTGCTAGAGGAACCCCCGGGACAGGGACCACCTTC
>TRBV20-1|-|-|TRBJ2-3
CSAGIRGGLGTDTQYF
TGCAGTGCTGGGATCAGGGGGGGCCTTGGAACAGATACGCAGTATTTT
>TRBV4-1|-|TRBD2|TRBJ2-7
CASSPVTSGSTYEQYF
TGCGCCAGCAGCCCGGTGACTAGCGGGAGTACCTACGAGCAGTACTTC
>TRBV19|-|TRBD2|TRBJ2-2
CATTPGGSGELFF
TGTGCCACCACGCCGGGGGGGTCCGGGGAGCTGTTTTTT
>TRBV20-1|many|-|TRBJ2-5
CSAREGGQETQYF
TGCAGTGCTAGAGAAGGGGGCCAAGAGACCCAGTACTTC
>TRBV25-1|few|-|TRBJ1-2
CASSPGSGAYTF
TGTGCCAGCAGCCCAGGAAGTGGGGCCTACACCTTC
>TRBV12-3/TRBV12-4|many|-|TRBJ2-6
CASSSQFSHRSGANVLTF
TGTGCCAGCAGCTCGCAATTTAGCCATCGCTCTGGGGCCAACGTCCTGACTTTC
>TRBV28|many|-|TRBJ2-7
CASSYPLGNYYEQYF
TGTGCCAGCAGTTACCCACTCGGGAATTACTACGAGCAGTACTTC
>TRBV28|many|-|TRBJ2-7
CASFPGDRQTHEQYF
TGTGCCAGTTTTCCAGGGGATCGGCAAACGCACGAGCAGTACTTC
>TRBV24-1|-|-|TRBJ1-5
CATSDSGQPQHF
TGTGCCACCAGTGATTCCGGACAGCCCCAGCATTTT
>TRBV4-2|few|TRBD2|TRBJ2-4
CASSQGLAGPGNIQYF
TGTGCCAGCAGCCAAGGACTAGCGGGACCGGGGAACATTCAGTACTTC
>TRBV3-1|few|-|TRBJ2-5
CASSQPGVYQETQYF
TGTGCCAGCAGCCAGCCAGGGGTGTACCAAGAGACCCAGTACTTC
>TRBV24-1|many|-|TRBJ1-2
CATSVFLRYGYTF
TGTGCCACCAGTGTCTTTTTGCGCTATGGCTACACCTTC
>TRBV12-3/TRBV12-4|-|-|TRBJ1-2
CASSPSFGRAEGYTF
TGTGCCAGCAGTCCATCGTTTGGCAGGGCGGAGGGCTACACCTTC
>TRBV27|-|-|TRBJ1-5
CASSLRVDRYSNQPQHF
TGTGCCAGCAGTTTGCGGGTCGACAGATATAGCAATCAGCCCCAGCATTTT
>TRBV6-1|many|-|TRBJ1-1
CASSELGPNTEAFF
TGTGCCAGCAGTGAATTGGGACCGAACACTGAAGCTTTCTTT
>TRBV19|few|-|TRBJ2-2
CATRASRNTGELFF
TGTGCCACCCGTGCTAGCCGAAACACCGGGGAGCTGTTTTTT
>TRBV5-8|many|-|TRBJ1-6
CASSLAALRDSPLHF
TGTGCCAGCAGCTTGGCGGCCCTGAGGGATTCACCCCTCCACTTT
>TRBV6-1|few|-|TRBJ1-1
CASTQGRGTEAFF
TGTGCCAGCACCCAGGGGCGCGGGACTGAAGCTTTCTTT
>TRBV4-1|-|-|TRBJ1-1
CASSQVQTMNTEAFF
TGCGCCAGCAGCCAAGTACAGACCATGAACACTGAAGCTTTCTTT
>TRBV11-1|many|-|TRBJ1-1
CASSLVSTETQEAFF
TGTGCCAGCAGCTTAGTGTCGACAGAGACCCAAGAAGCTTTCTTT
>TRBV3-1|many|-|TRBJ2-5
CASSQVGGQETQYF
TGTGCCAGCAGCCAAGTGGGGGGTCAAGAGACCCAGTACTTC
>TRBV7-3|few|TRBD2|TRBJ2-1
CASSYSGSGDYNEQFF
TGTGCCAGCAGCTACTCGGGCAGCGGGGATTACAATGAGCAGTTCTTC
>TRBV28|-|TRBD2|TRBJ2-7
CASSLRRTSGYEQYF
TGTGCCAGCAGTTTACGACGGACTAGCGGCTACGAGCAGTACTTC
>TRBV7-2|-|TRBD1|TRBJ2-1
CASSGRTGSEWEQFF
TGTGCCAGCAGCGGACGGACAGGGAGCGAGTGGGAGCAGTTCTTC
>TRBV6-1|-|-|TRBJ2-5
CASSDGVGAQYF
TGTGCCAGCAGTGACGGAGTCGGGGCCCAGTACTTC
>TRBV18|-|-|TRBJ1-5
CASSPGSFQPQHF
TGTGCCAGCTCACCAGGGAGTTTTCAGCCCCAGCATTTT
>TRBV28|many|TRBD2|TRBJ2-3
CASGGTSGSTDTQYF
TGTGCCAGCGGAGGGACTAGCGGGAGCACAGATACGCAGTATTTT
>TRBV12-5|-|TRBD2|TRBJ2-7
CASGLCGGGRACEQYF
TGTGCTAGTGGTTTATGCGGCGGCGGGAGGGCCTGCGAGCAGTACTTC
>TRBV3-1|few|TRBD1|TRBJ2-7
CASSPTGGYAYEQYF
TGTGCCAGCAGCCCTACAGGGGGCTATGCCTACGAGCAGTACTTC
>TRBV6-9|-|-|TRBJ2-7
CASARGTPGEQYF
TGCGCCAGCGCCCGCGGGACCCCTGGCGAGCAGTACTTC
>TRBV28|-|-|TRBJ1-2
CASLSIGTPYGYTF
TGTGCCAGCCTATCCATCGGGACACCCTATGGCTACACCTTC
>TRBV10-3|many|TRBD1|TRBJ1-6
CATNRQGAESPLHF
TGTGCCACGAACAGACAGGGGGCGGAATCACCCCTCCACTTT
>TRBV24-1|few|-|TRBJ1-5
CATSGERNQPQHF
TGTGCCACCTCAGGGGAGCGCAATCAGCCCCAGCATTTT
>TRBV5-1|-|-|TRBJ2-7
CASSIVQGAQYF
TGCGCCAGCAGCATCGTACAGGGAGCTCAGTACTTC
>TRBV6-5|-|-|TRBJ1-5
CASSYYGQPQHF
TGTGCCAGCAGTTACTATGGGCAGCCCCAGCATTTT
>TRBV2|many|-|TRBJ1-1
CASSESGYTEAFF
TGTGCCAGCAGTGAGTCGGGATACACTGAAGCTTTCTTT
>TRBV19|few|-|TRBJ1-4
CASSGGRTNEKLFF
TGTGCCAGTAGCGGGGGAAGGACTAATGAAAAACTGTTTTTT
>TRBV3-1|many|-|TRBJ1-1
CASSPDGATEAFF
TGTGCCAGCAGTCCGGACGGTGCCACTGAAGCTTTCTTT
>TRBV5-5|few|-|TRBJ1-5
CASSLTPDQPQHF
TGTGCCAGCAGCCTGACACCTGATCAGCCCCAGCATTTT
>TRBV28|many|-|TRBJ2-7
CASTQDGYEQYF
TGTGCCAGCACCCAGGATGGGTACGAGCAGTACTTC
>TRBV30|few|-|TRBJ1-2
CAWRDLKGPHYGYTF
TGTGCCTGGAGGGATCTTAAAGGACCCCATTATGGCTACACCTTC
>TRBV7-8|-|-|TRBJ1-1
CASSPLGAALMNTEAFF
TGTGCCAGCAGCCCCTTGGGAGCAGCGCTTATGAACACTGAAGCTTTCTTT
>TRBV20-1|many|TRBD1|TRBJ1-2
CSTDLRGTGGFYGYTF
TGCAGCACTGACTTGAGGGGGACAGGGGGCTTCTATGGCTACACCTTC
>TRBV6-1|many|TRBD1|TRBJ2-4
CASSPGGSLAKNIQYF
TGTGCCAGCAGCCCAGGGGGATCACTAGCCAAAAACATTCAGTACTTC